The source of this T cell receptor (beta chain) is a study of CD8 T cells in Susac syndrome. Random hexamers were used to reverse transcribe the RNA input (roughly 0.5 to 1 ug). TCRdb independently ran MiXCR on the immunoSEQ multiplex PCR reads; one entry per CDR3 protein. The table lists approximately 110,000 distinct CDR3 sequences, over 85% of them singletons. The receptor's source is a human donor with multiple sclerosis. The sample comprised CD8+ T cells from PBMCs.

The CDR3: CASRGLAGARTGELFF. The CDR3 nucleotides are TGTGCCAGCAGGGGACTAGCGGGAGCTCGCACCGGGGAGCTGTTTTTT. V is TRBV6-1 and J is TRBJ2-2; 14 bases align to TRBD2. The CDR3 loop spans 16 amino acids. Germline loops: CDR1 MNHNS, CDR2 SASEGT. With V trimmed by 6 bases and J by 4 bases, 4 bases remained unmatched.